This record covers a single T cell receptor beta chain. CDR3 length: 14 amino acids. Per the germline V gene, CDR1 is LGHDT and CDR2 is YNNKEL (reference sequence). With V trimmed by 4 bases and J by 5 bases, 6 bases remained unmatched. This entry belongs to a study of blood T cell repertoires in COVID-19. Across the study: Material from acute and convalescent COVID-19 was sourced from the United States, Italy and Spain. Sample material is recorded as cDNA or gDNA derived from T cells, B-cell-depleted T cells, or PBMCs.

Under the authors' procedure: Amplification of reference gene primers was used by the study to estimate nucleated cell counts. Generated by immunoSEQ multiplex PCR, the TCRdb table keeps only in-frame clones and is missing some. V and J calls and clone size follow that table, whereas D and trimming were derived from the DNA. The data show approximately 40,000 clones, 75% to 90% seen once. Sequencing was performed on peripheral blood. V and J are TRBV3-1 (or the pseudogene TRBV3-2) and TRBJ1-2, with 8 bases aligning to TRBD1. The source of this sequence is a human donor in a cohort sampled during active COVID-19. The CDR3 region is CASSRTGPGYGYTF. The DNA of the CDR3 is TGTGCCAGCAGCCGGACAGGGCCGGGGTATGGCTACACCTTC.